These 20 T cell receptor beta chains were sequenced from one sample in a study of T cells in Graves' hyperthyroidism and ophthalmopathy (dated by TCRdb to between 2019 and 2020). Libraries were constructed by multiplex PCR. The sequencer was an Illumina HiSeq 2000. The TCR beta CDR3 regions were amplified from RNA transcripts. For the first round of RT-PCR on the TCR CDR3, the HTBI primer set was used together with the Qiagen OneStep RT-PCR kit. TCRdb reprocessed the public reads (quality trimming at Q25 with fastp, clone calling with MiXCR) and kept in-frame beta chains. Rows matching on CDR3 protein sequence are summarized as one entry with the most common DNA and genes. The sample table records 500,000 to 750,000 distinct CDR3 sequences; around 14% of these occur just once. Together, the top ten hold under 8% of the sample. Sample: blood. The origin of the receptors is a woman aged 25 to 39 with Graves' hyperthyroidism.

The chain links TRBV19 to TRBJ2-7; TRBD2 aligns across 9 bases. The germline CDR1 and CDR2 sequences are LNHDA and SQIVND (reference sequence). This CDR3 comprises 14 residues. V was pared by 3 bases and J by 7 bases, with 7 bases of the junction left unmatched. CDR3 coding DNA: TGTGCCAGTAGTATTTCGGCGGGAGGGAGGGAGCAGTACTTC. Translating it yields CASSISAGGREQYF.

V gene TRBV29-1 combines with J gene TRBJ2-7; weak D call: TRBD1 (6 bases). CDR1 and CDR2 (germline): SQVTM, ANQGSEA. The CDR3 loop spans 12 amino acids. The ends were cut back, 6 bases at V and 5 bases at J, with 14 bases in the middle. The CDR3 nucleotides read TGCAGCGTCGGACAGAAGGTCGACGAGCAGTACTTC. Amino acids: CSVGQKVDEQYF.

V usage is TRBV19 and J usage is TRBJ2-1; TRBD2 aligns across 15 bases. The CDR3 contains 18 residues. V lost 3 bases, J lost 6 bases, and 9 bases stayed unmatched. Germline V gives CDR1 LNHDA, CDR2 SQIVND (reference sequence). CDR3 amino acids: CASSMGTSGRHRPNEQFF. For the CDR3, the DNA is TGTGCCAGTAGTATGGGGACTAGCGGGAGGCACAGACCCAATGAGCAGTTCTTC.

This clonotype was counted many times. The V call is TRBV12-3 or TRBV12-4, the J call TRBJ1-1, with 12 bases fitting TRBD1. V dropped 5 bases and J dropped 10; count of bases not matched to a gene: 14. The CDR3 is 16 amino acids. CDR3 protein: CASSRGTGGGYSSAFF. The CDR3 coding sequence is TGTGCCAGCAGTCGTGGGACAGGGGGCGGGTATTCTTCAGCTTTCTTT.

This clonotype has more than one count but fewer than ten. The CDR3 ends on some other residue instead of the conserved phenylalanine or tryptophan, so this is likely a read error. The V and J genes are TRBV5-1 and TRBJ2-3; 9 nucleotides line up with TRBD2. Germline CDR1 and CDR2: SGHRS and YFSETQ. V was pared by 5 bases and J by 0 bases, with 1 base of the junction left unmatched. This CDR3 comprises 14 residues. CDR3 sequence (DNA): TGCGCCAGCAGGACTAGCGGTAGCACAGATACGCAGTATCTT. Residues: CASRTSGSTDTQYL.

This clonotype was seen many times. The chain joins TRBV10-3 to TRBJ1-4; D is perhaps TRBD1 (5 bases). Trimming pared 3 bases from V and 5 bases from J, leaving 13 bases between. The CDR3 contains 15 residues. The germline gives CDR1 ENHRY, CDR2 SYGVKD. CDR3 protein: CAISDSTAGNEKLFF. CDR3 in DNA: TGTGCCATCAGTGACTCGACAGCGGGGAATGAAAAACTGTTTTTT.

The rearrangement uses TRBV12-3 or TRBV12-4 and TRBJ1-2; possible D gene TRBD1, 6 bases. V shed 6 bases and J shed 7 bases, with 24 bases lying between them. This CDR3 region has 16 residues. CDR3 nucleotides: TGTGCCAGCAGCCAAGACCAGACAGGCCATTATCGTGGCTACACCTTC. This encodes CASSQDQTGHYRGYTF.

The V call is TRBV6-9, the J call TRBJ1-4; D is possibly TRBD1 (5 bases). Germline lookup yields CDR1 MNHGY and CDR2 SVAAGI. The CDR3 extends over 15 amino acids. V shed 6 bases and J shed 6 bases, with 17 bases lying between them. The CDR3 DNA reads TGTGCCAGCAGCCTTTTTTCAGGGACGGATGAAAAACTGTTTTTT. It translates to CASSLFSGTDEKLFF.

This clonotype was seen repeatedly, ten times or more. The chain combines TRBV7-8 with TRBJ2-3; D is unresolved. Germline lookup yields CDR1 SGHVS and CDR2 FQNEAQ. With 10 bases removed from V and 2 bases from J, the gap between germline ends came to 13 bases. There are 13 residues in the CDR3. For the CDR3, the DNA is TGTGCCAATACACGGTCGAACACAGATACGCAGTATTTT. Protein product: CANTRSNTDTQYF.

V gene TRBV20-1 combines with J gene TRBJ2-5; D not resolved. Germline CDR1 reads DFQATT; CDR2 reads SNEGSKA (reference sequence). The CDR3 length is 12 residues. Trimming shortened V by 1 base and J by 4 bases, and 7 bases separated the two germline ends. This CDR3 is CSARGFGETQYF. The CDR3, as DNA: TGCAGTGCTAGAGGGTTCGGAGAGACCCAGTACTTC.

This clonotype was counted many times. The rearrangement uses TRBV20-1 and TRBJ2-1, with D perhaps matching TRBD2 (6 bases). The germline V gene encodes CDR1 DFQATT and CDR2 SNEGSKA (reference sequence). The CDR3 contains 14 residues. V gave up 6 bases and J gave up 4 bases, with 16 bases separating them. The CDR3 DNA sequence: TGCAGTGCCGGAGGGGCAGAGGTATACAATGAGCAGTTCTTC. It codes for CSAGGAEVYNEQFF.

This clonotype was seen repeatedly, ten times or more. This chain uses TRBV7-3 with TRBJ2-5; no definite D call. Germline V gives CDR1 SGHTA, CDR2 FQGTGA. This CDR3 has 14 amino acids. Between the trimmed V and J ends, which lost 4 bases and 0 bases, there was a span of 9 bases. The CDR3: CASSSRAHQETQYF. The CDR3 region has the DNA TGTGCCAGCAGCTCACGGGCCCACCAAGAGACCCAGTACTTC.

This clonotype was detected many times. The chain has TRBV5-1 and TRBJ2-1; no firm D call. The CDR3 is 14 residues long. CDR1 and CDR2 from the germline V gene are SGHRS and YFSETQ. The V end was cut by 1 base, the J end by 5 bases, with 10 bases between. CDR3 DNA: TGCGCCAGCAGCTTGACAACCCCGAACAATGAGCAGTTCTTC. This gives the protein CASSLTTPNNEQFF.

This clonotype showed up many times. The chain uses TRBV28 and TRBJ2-1; D is unresolved. Trimming removed 6 bases from V and 2 bases from J, with 14 bases in between. The CDR3 loop spans 15 amino acids. Per germline, CDR1 MDHEN and CDR2 SYDVKM. CDR3 sequence: CASRRSQQAYNEQFF. Here the CDR3 DNA reads TGTGCCAGCAGGCGAAGCCAGCAGGCCTACAATGAGCAGTTCTTC.

This clonotype was counted many times. The chain employs TRBV7-2 and TRBJ2-3; D unclear. The CDR3 totals 17 residues. The V and J ends lost 1 base and 2 bases respectively, with 16 bases between them. Germline CDR1 SGHTA, CDR2 FQGNSA. CDR3 nucleotide sequence: TGTGCCAGCAGCTTAGGGCCGACAAACGACTTCACAGATACGCAGTATTTT. Amino acids: CASSLGPTNDFTDTQYF.

This clonotype has ten or more counts. J is TRBJ2-3 and V is TRBV20-1; D gene unclear. The V end was cut by 5 bases, the J end by 3 bases, with 18 bases between. CDR3 size: 15 residues. CDR1 and CDR2 from the germline V gene are DFQATT and SNEGSKA (reference sequence). CDR3 amino acids: CSAPRSDGGTDTQYF. DNA for the CDR3: TGCAGTGCTCCCAGGTCGGATGGTGGGACAGATACGCAGTATTTT.

As concerns this clonotype: One junction end does not reproduce the germline sequence, and a read error may be involved. This sequence joins TRBV5-1 and TRBJ2-7; 11 nucleotides agree with TRBD2. CDR1 is SGHRS and CDR2 is YFSETQ in the germline V gene. The CDR3 consists of 15 residues. CDR3 nucleotides: TGTGCCAGCAGCCACCGACTAGCGGGATCCTACGAGCAGTACTTC. Translation gives CASSHRLAGSYEQYF.

V usage is TRBV4-2 and J usage is TRBJ2-7; 10 nucleotides align to TRBD2. The CDR3 spans 16 residues. V dropped 4 bases and J dropped 5; count of bases not matched to a gene: 11. Germline CDR1 LGHNA, CDR2 YNFKEQ. CDR3 coding DNA: TGTGCCAGCAGCCTAAGCGTAGTCCTAGCGGGAGACGAGCAGTACTTC. It encodes CASSLSVVLAGDEQYF.

This clonotype showed up just once. The chain links TRBV5-1 to TRBJ2-1, with 8 bases matching TRBD1. In germline, CDR1 is SGHRS, CDR2 YFSETQ. With V trimmed by 4 bases and J by 8 bases, 20 bases remained unmatched. The CDR3 sequence is 18 residues long. CDR3 residues: CASSLGQGARADSDEQFF. In nucleotides, the CDR3 is TGCGCCAGCAGCCTTGGGCAGGGGGCGCGGGCGGATAGCGATGAGCAGTTCTTC.

This clonotype was recorded at least ten times. The J gene is TRBJ2-1, the V gene TRBV27, with 7 positions matching TRBD2. The CDR3 runs to 15 residues. V shed 6 bases and J 4 bases; nucleotides not matched to a gene: 9. Germline CDR1 and CDR2: MNHEY and SMNVEV (reference sequence). The CDR3 sequence: CASRTLAKRYNEQFF. The CDR3 DNA reads TGTGCCAGCAGAACACTAGCGAAACGGTACAATGAGCAGTTCTTC.